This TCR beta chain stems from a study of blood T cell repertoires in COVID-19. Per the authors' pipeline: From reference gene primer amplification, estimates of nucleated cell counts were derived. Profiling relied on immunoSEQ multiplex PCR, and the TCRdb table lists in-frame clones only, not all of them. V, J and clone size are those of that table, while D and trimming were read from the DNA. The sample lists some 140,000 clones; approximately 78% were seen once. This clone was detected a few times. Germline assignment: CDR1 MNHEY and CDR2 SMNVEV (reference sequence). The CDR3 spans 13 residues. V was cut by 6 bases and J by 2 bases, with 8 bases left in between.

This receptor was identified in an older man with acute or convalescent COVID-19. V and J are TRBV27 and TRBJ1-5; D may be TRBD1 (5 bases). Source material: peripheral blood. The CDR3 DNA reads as TGTGCCAGCAGGGCGGGGGGCAATCAGCCCCAGCATTTT. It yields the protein CASRAGGNQPQHF.